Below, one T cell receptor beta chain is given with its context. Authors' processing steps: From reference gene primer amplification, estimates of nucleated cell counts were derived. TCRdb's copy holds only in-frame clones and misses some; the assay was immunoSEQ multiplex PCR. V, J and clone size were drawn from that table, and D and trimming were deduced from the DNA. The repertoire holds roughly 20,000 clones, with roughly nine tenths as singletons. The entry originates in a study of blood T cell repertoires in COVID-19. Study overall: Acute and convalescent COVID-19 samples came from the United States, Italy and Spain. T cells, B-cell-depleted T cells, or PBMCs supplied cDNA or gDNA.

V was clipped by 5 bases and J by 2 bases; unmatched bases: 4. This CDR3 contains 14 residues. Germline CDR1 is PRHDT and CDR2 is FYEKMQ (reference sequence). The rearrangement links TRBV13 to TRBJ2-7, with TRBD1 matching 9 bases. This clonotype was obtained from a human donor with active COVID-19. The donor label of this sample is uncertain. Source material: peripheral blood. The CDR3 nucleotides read TGTGCCAGCAGCCTGGGACAGGGTACCTACGAGCAGTACTTC. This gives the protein CASSLGQGTYEQYF.